These T cell receptor beta chains were read from a single sample in a study of cytomegalovirus exposure and HLA in healthy donors. Assay used: immunoSEQ multiplex PCR; TCRdb lists only in-frame clones, some missing. Among about 200,000 clones listed, 80% to 90% were seen once. The sample was PBMCs. These receptor sequences come from a woman in her twenties or thirties in good health and CMV-seropositive. The CDR3 runs from the conserved cysteine through the conserved F or W. D genes are given only for firm matches. Some rows mark clone size as missing; the rest say once, few, many or name a class of expanded clone.

>TRBD2|TRBJ2-1|TRBV5-1|.
CASSLNLAGAEQFF
TGCGCCAGCAGCCTGAACCTAGCGGGAGCTGAGCAGTTCTTC
>.|TRBJ1-1|TRBV2|.
CASSFFQAGVAEAFF
TGTGCCAGCAGCTTCTTCCAAGCGGGGGTGGCTGAAGCTTTCTTT
>.|TRBJ2-5|TRBV7-7|.
CASSLAQGRETQYF
TGTGCTAGCAGCTTAGCCCAGGGGCGGGAGACCCAGTACTTC
>TRBD2|TRBJ2-7|TRBV19|.
CASHVAGSPYEQYF
TGTGCCAGCCATGTAGCGGGGAGCCCTTACGAGCAGTACTTC
>.|TRBJ2-4|TRBV6-1|.
CASSEAPGQRAKNIQYF
TGTGCCAGCAGTGAAGCCCCGGGACAAAGAGCCAAAAACATTCAGTACTTC
>.|TRBJ2-2|TRBV25-1|.
CASRGVDTGELFF
TGTGCCAGCAGGGGAGTGGACACCGGGGAGCTGTTTTTT
>TRBD2|TRBJ2-1|TRBV6-1|.
CASSEGTSGPYNEQFF
TGTGCCAGCAGTGAAGGGACTAGCGGACCCTACAATGAGCAGTTCTTC
>TRBD2|TRBJ2-3|TRBV6-1|.
CASSTREGITDTQYF
TGTGCCAGCAGTACCCGGGAGGGGATAACAGATACGCAGTATTTT
>TRBD2|TRBJ2-1|TRBV4-1|.
CASSQDSGGGIEQFF
TGCGCCAGCAGCCAAGATTCGGGAGGAGGGATTGAGCAGTTCTTC
>TRBD2|TRBJ2-2|TRBV27|.
CASSIAGFTGELFF
TGTGCCAGCAGTATAGCGGGGTTCACCGGGGAGCTGTTTTTT
>.|TRBJ1-5|TRBV2|.
CASSEARERQPQHF
TGTGCCAGCAGTGAAGCCAGGGAACGTCAGCCCCAGCATTTT
>.|TRBJ2-1|TRBV7-9|once
CASSLSRSSYNEQFF
TGTGCCAGCAGCTTATCCCGGTCCTCCTACAATGAGCAGTTCTTC
>.|TRBJ1-5|TRBV4-1|.
CASSPQENQPQHF
TGCGCCAGCAGTCCGCAAGAGAATCAGCCCCAGCATTTT
>.|TRBJ1-1|TRBV19|.
CASSITALGTEAFF
TGTGCCAGTAGTATCACAGCCTTAGGCACTGAAGCTTTCTTT
>.|TRBJ2-5|TRBV5-5|once
CASYPPGNGETQYF
TGTGCCTCTTACCCACCCGGTAACGGGGAGACCCAGTACTTC
>.|TRBJ2-3|TRBV19|.
CASSIDPPPSADTQYF
TGTGCCAGTAGTATAGACCCCCCACCTAGCGCAGATACGCAGTATTTT
>TRBD1|TRBJ1-3|TRBV27|.
CASSLRGPYSGNTIYF
TGTGCCAGCAGTTTAAGGGGGCCCTACTCTGGAAACACCATATATTTT
>TRBD1|TRBJ2-7|TRBV29-1|.
CSVVQGAYEQYF
TGCAGCGTTGTCCAGGGGGCCTACGAGCAGTACTTC
>TRBD1|TRBJ1-2|TRBV28|.
CATGTGEEIYGYTF
TGTGCCACCGGGACAGGGGAGGAAATCTATGGCTACACCTTC
>.|TRBJ1-1|TRBV6-5|.
CASSRDTEAFF
TGTGCCAGCAGTAGAGACACTGAAGCTTTCTTT
>.|TRBJ2-7|TRBV5-6|.
CASRIYSLYYEQYF
TGTGCCAGCAGGATATACTCACTCTACTACGAGCAGTACTTC
>TRBD2|TRBJ2-1|TRBV5-1|.
CASSLVASGSNEQFF
TGCGCCAGCAGCTTGGTGGCTAGCGGGTCTAATGAGCAGTTCTTC
>.|TRBJ2-3|TRBV15|.
CATSGGLKRSTDTQYF
TGTGCCACCAGCGGGGGACTGAAACGAAGCACAGATACGCAGTATTTT
>.|TRBJ1-2|TRBV6-5|.
CASRSRGGYTF
TGTGCCAGCAGGTCCAGGGGAGGCTACACCTTC
>TRBD2|TRBJ2-7|TRBV4-2|.
CASSQAGGGFPLEQYF
TGTGCCAGCAGCCAAGCGGGCGGGGGGTTCCCCTTGGAGCAGTACTTC
>.|TRBJ2-7|TRBV14|.
CASSPTHRGRQYF
TGTGCCAGCAGCCCCACCCACCGGGGAAGACAGTACTTC
>TRBD1|TRBJ1-4|TRBV29-1|many
CSAIRDRGEKLFF
TGCAGCGCCATCCGGGACAGGGGTGAAAAACTGTTTTTT
>TRBD1|TRBJ1-5|TRBV7-9|.
CASTTNRGQPQHF
TGTGCCAGCACCACAAACAGGGGGCAGCCCCAGCATTTT
>.|TRBJ1-1|TRBV7-6|.
CASSLVTGEAFF
TGTGCCAGCAGCTTAGTAACCGGTGAAGCTTTCTTT
>.|TRBJ2-6|TRBV29-1|.
CSVFPRSSNSGANVLTF
TGCAGCGTTTTTCCCCGTAGCAGTAACTCTGGGGCCAACGTCCTGACTTTC
>.|TRBJ2-2|TRBV27|.
CASSLYGVNTGELFF
TGTGCCAGCAGTTTATACGGGGTTAACACCGGGGAGCTGTTTTTT
>.|TRBJ1-4|TRBV5-6|.
CASSLVLAEGDEKLFF
TGTGCCAGCAGCTTGGTTTTGGCCGAGGGTGATGAAAAACTGTTTTTT
>.|TRBJ2-3|TRBV30|.
CAWSVRRDTQYF
TGTGCCTGGAGTGTACGGCGGGATACGCAGTATTTT
>TRBD1|TRBJ1-2|TRBV7-8|.
CASSSGQGRPGIGGYTF
TGTGCCAGCAGCTCCGGACAGGGGCGCCCCGGGATAGGAGGCTACACCTTC
>TRBD1|TRBJ1-2|TRBV30|few
CAWSPTGVYGYTF
TGTGCCTGGAGTCCCACAGGGGTCTATGGCTACACCTTC
>TRBD1|TRBJ1-5|TRBV19|.
CASSKRDRAGNQPQHF
TGTGCCAGTAGTAAACGGGACAGGGCAGGCAATCAGCCCCAGCATTTT
>.|TRBJ2-7|TRBV9|.
CASSPGTGQGYEQYF
TGTGCCAGCAGCCCAGGGACTGGGCAGGGCTACGAGCAGTACTTC
>TRBD1|TRBJ1-5|TRBV28|.
CASSLRTGGPGTQHF
TGTGCCAGCAGTTTAAGGACAGGAGGTCCCGGGACCCAGCATTTT
>.|TRBJ2-7|TRBV27|once
CASSPRGAVIYEQYF
TGTGCCAGCAGTCCGCGTGGAGCTGTTATCTACGAGCAGTACTTC
>TRBD2|TRBJ2-3|TRBV29-1|.
CSVRPAGGRGTDTQYF
TGCAGCGTTCGTCCAGCGGGAGGGCGGGGCACAGATACGCAGTATTTT
>.|TRBJ2-7|TRBV13|.
CASSSDFSYEQYF
TGTGCCAGCAGCTCGGACTTTTCCTACGAGCAGTACTTC
>.|TRBJ1-2|TRBV28|once
CASSDTGRADYGYTF
TGTGCCAGCAGTGACACGGGCAGGGCGGACTATGGCTACACCTTC
>.|TRBJ2-3|TRBV7-9|.
CASSLTAGPHTDTQYF
TGTGCCAGCAGCTTAACGGCAGGGCCCCACACAGATACGCAGTATTTT
>TRBD2|TRBJ2-3|TRBV27|few
CASSFSGGTSTDTQYF
TGTGCCAGCAGTTTCTCCGGGGGGACGAGCACAGATACGCAGTATTTT
>TRBD1|TRBJ1-2|TRBV20-1|.
CSAGTVLGYTF
TGCAGTGCTGGGACAGTTTTAGGCTACACCTTC
>.|TRBJ1-1|TRBV6-6|.
CASSLGGYEDTEAFF
TGTGCCAGCAGCCTGGGGGGGTACGAGGACACTGAAGCTTTCTTT
>.|TRBJ1-1|TRBV29-1|.
CSVEGHQNTEAFF
TGCAGCGTCGAGGGCCATCAGAACACTGAAGCTTTCTTT
>.|TRBJ2-7|TRBV29-1|.
CSVTTEYYEQYF
TGCAGCGTGACGACAGAGTACTACGAGCAGTACTTC
>TRBD2|TRBJ2-1|TRBV5-1|.
CASSVTSGSKVEQFF
TGCGCCAGCAGCGTGACTAGCGGGAGTAAAGTAGAGCAGTTCTTC
>.|TRBJ1-1|TRBV9|few
CASSPIAGNTEAFF
TGTGCCAGCAGCCCCATCGCAGGGAACACTGAAGCTTTCTTT
>TRBD2|TRBJ2-7|TRBV7-2|.
CASSGSSPYEQYF
TGTGCCAGTAGCGGGAGTTCCCCCTACGAGCAGTACTTC
>TRBD2|TRBJ2-1|TRBV7-9|.
CASSLSRLAGAYEQFF
TGTGCCAGCAGCTTATCACGACTAGCGGGAGCCTATGAGCAGTTCTTC
>.|TRBJ2-2|TRBV6-5|few
CASSWGITGELFF
TGTGCCAGCAGTTGGGGCATCACCGGGGAGCTGTTTTTT
>.|TRBJ1-5|TRBV18|few
CASSPHWNQPQHF
TGTGCCAGCTCACCCCACTGGAATCAGCCCCAGCATTTT
>.|TRBJ2-2|TRBV29-1|.
CSVDSDTGELFF
TGCAGCGTTGACAGTGACACCGGGGAGCTGTTTTTT